This paragraph covers one T cell receptor beta chain sequence. This CDR3 spans 12 amino acids. The germline CDR1 and CDR2 sequences are SGHTA and FQGNSA. V lost 5 bases and J 7 bases, leaving 11 bases between the germline ends. These data come from a study of blood T cell repertoires in COVID-19. Overall study context: Donors in the United States, Italy and Spain gave samples during acute or convalescent COVID-19. Sources were T cells, B-cell-depleted T cells, or PBMCs; the material itself was cDNA or gDNA.

Original data processing: Quantification of nucleated cells was approximated via reference gene primer amplification. Assay used: immunoSEQ multiplex PCR; TCRdb lists only in-frame clones, some missing. V and J calls and clone size are those listed in that table; D and trimming were worked out from the DNA. The sample has fewer than 350,000 clones; roughly 85% are singletons. The sequence came from a human donor in a cohort sampled during active COVID-19. The chain recombines TRBV7-2 with TRBJ1-2; possibly TRBD1 for D (6 bases). Sample: peripheral blood. CDR3 residues: CASSLYRAGYTF. The CDR3 DNA is TGTGCCAGCAGCCTATACAGGGCTGGCTACACCTTC.